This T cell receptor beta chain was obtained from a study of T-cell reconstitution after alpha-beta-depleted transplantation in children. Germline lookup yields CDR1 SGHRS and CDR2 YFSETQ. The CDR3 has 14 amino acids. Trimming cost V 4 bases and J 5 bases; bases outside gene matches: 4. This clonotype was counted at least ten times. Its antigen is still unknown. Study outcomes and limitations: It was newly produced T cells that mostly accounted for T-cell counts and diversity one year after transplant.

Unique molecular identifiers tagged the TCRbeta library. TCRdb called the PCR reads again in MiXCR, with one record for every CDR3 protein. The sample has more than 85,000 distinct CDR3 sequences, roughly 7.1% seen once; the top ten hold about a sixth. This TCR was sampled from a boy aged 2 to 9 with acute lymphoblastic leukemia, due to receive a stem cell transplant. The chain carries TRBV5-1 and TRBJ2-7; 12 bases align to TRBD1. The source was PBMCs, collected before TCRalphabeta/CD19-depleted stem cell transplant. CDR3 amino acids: CASSGGTGGDEQYF. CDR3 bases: TGCGCCAGCAGCGGCGGGACAGGGGGCGACGAGCAGTACTTC.